The source of this T cell receptor beta chain is a study of shared clonotypes between healthy human individuals. Study findings and constraints: The expectation was that sequencing depth would affect clonotype sharing among donors. Estimated richness was generally greater in naive than memory subsets.

The CDR3 sequence is 15 residues long. Trimming stripped 3 bases from V and 0 bases from J, with 9 bases between. Germline assignment: CDR1 SEHNR and CDR2 FQNEAQ (reference sequence). About this clone: Its specificity is unknown. This sample includes further DNA sequences coding for the same CDR3.

CD45RA+ naive and CD45RA-negative memory subsets were separated from CD4+ cells. Sequencing was performed with immunoSEQ multiplex PCR; in TCRdb, only in-frame clones are kept and a portion is missing. In the table there are over a million clones, 95% to 99% of which are singletons. This receptor was obtained from a man younger than 40 in good health. The sample consisted of naive CD4+ T cells sorted from blood. Subset reported: CD45RA+ positively selected. The rearrangement joins TRBV7-9 to TRBJ2-1; TRBD1 is a possible D gene (5 bases). Written as DNA, the CDR3 is TGTGCCAGCAGCTTGGGGCCTAGCTCCTACAATGAGCAGTTCTTC. The encoded protein is CASSLGPSSYNEQFF.